This T cell receptor beta chain was observed in a study of cytomegalovirus exposure and HLA in healthy donors. The CDR3 totals 15 residues. Losses at the gene ends were 6 bases for V and 0 bases for J; bases not matched to a gene: 4. Germline assignment: CDR1 MNHNS and CDR2 SASEGT. 60 Vbeta and 13 Jbeta primers were used in PCR. Clones were read by immunoSEQ multiplex PCR, and TCRdb kept only the in-frame ones, dropping some. There are some 190,000 clones in the sample; over 65% occur only once, and approximately 1.5% lies in the top ten. Sequencing used PBMCs. This rearrangement joins TRBV6-1 to TRBJ2-2, with 7 bases matching TRBD1. This clonotype was sampled from a man younger than 30 in good health and CMV-seronegative. The CDR3: CASSRQGTNTGELFF. CDR3 in DNA: TGTGCCAGCAGCCGACAGGGAACGAACACCGGGGAGCTGTTTTTT.